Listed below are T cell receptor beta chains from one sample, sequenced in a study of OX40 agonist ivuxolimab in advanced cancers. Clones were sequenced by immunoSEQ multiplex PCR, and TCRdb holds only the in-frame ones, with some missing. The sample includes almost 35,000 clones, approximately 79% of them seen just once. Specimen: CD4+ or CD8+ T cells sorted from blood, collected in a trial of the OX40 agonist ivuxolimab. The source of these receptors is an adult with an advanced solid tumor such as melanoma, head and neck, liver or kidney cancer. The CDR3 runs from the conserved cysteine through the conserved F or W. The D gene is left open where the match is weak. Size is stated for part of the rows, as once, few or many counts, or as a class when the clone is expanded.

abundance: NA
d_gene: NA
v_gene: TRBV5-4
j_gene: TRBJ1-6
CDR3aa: CASNRNNSPLHF
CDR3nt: TGTGCCAGCAATCGGAATAATTCACCCCTCCACTTT

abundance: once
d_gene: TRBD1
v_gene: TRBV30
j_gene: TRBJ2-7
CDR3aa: CAWSVKGASYEQYF
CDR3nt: TGTGCCTGGAGTGTAAAGGGGGCAAGCTACGAGCAGTACTTC

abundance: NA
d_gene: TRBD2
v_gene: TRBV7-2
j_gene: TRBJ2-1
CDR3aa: CASSPIGFLAGNEQFF
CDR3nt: TGTGCCAGCAGCCCCATCGGGTTTCTAGCGGGAAATGAGCAGTTCTTC

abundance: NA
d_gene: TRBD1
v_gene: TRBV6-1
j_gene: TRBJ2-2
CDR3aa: CASSRQGGTGELFF
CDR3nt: TGTGCCAGCAGTAGACAGGGTGGGACCGGGGAGCTGTTTTTT

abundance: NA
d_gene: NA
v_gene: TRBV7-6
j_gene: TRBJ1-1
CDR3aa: CASSLVSGQLNTEAFF
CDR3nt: TGTGCCAGCAGCTTAGTTAGTGGACAGTTGAACACTGAAGCTTTCTTT

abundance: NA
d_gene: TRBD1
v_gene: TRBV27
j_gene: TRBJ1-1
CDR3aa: CASSLSPGGNTEAFF
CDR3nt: TGTGCCAGCAGTTTATCGCCAGGGGGGAACACTGAAGCTTTCTTT

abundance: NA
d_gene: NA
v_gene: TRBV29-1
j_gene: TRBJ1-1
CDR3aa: CSVILGRRTEAFF
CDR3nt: TGCAGCGTGATTCTCGGACGGAGGACTGAAGCTTTCTTT

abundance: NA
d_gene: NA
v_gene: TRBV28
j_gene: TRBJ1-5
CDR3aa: CASGNQPQHF
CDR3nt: TGTGCCAGCGGGAATCAGCCCCAGCATTTT

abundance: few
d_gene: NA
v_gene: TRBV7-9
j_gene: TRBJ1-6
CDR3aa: CASSLGVRGLGNSPLHF
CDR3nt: TGTGCCAGCAGCTTAGGTGTAAGGGGCTTGGGTAATTCACCCCTCCACTTT

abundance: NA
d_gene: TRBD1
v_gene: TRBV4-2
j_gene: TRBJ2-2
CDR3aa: CASSPFRAGGTGELFF
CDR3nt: TGTGCCAGCAGCCCATTCCGGGCAGGGGGCACCGGGGAGCTGTTTTTT

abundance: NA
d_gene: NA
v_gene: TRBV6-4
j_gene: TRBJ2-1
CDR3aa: CASSDSSGGNNEQFF
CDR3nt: TGTGCCAGCAGTGACTCATCGGGGGGCAACAATGAGCAGTTCTTC

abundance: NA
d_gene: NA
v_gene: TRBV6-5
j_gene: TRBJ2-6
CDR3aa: CASSDQSSGANVLTF
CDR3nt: TGTGCCAGCAGCGACCAGAGCTCTGGGGCCAACGTCCTGACTTTC

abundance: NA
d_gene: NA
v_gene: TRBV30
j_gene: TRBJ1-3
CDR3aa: CAWTGILSGNTIYF
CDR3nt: TGTGCCTGGACAGGGATCCTCTCTGGAAACACCATATATTTT

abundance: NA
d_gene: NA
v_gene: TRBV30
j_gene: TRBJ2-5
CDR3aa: CAWSVYGSQETQYF
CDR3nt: TGTGCCTGGAGTGTATACGGCTCCCAAGAGACCCAGTACTTC

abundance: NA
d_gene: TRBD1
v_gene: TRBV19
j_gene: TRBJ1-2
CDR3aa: CASNPAWTGGRYGYTF
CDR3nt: TGTGCCAGTAACCCCGCCTGGACAGGGGGCCGCTATGGCTACACCTTC

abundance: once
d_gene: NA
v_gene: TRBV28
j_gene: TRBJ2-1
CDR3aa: CASSSPGLDNEQFF
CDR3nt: TGTGCCAGCAGTTCCCCGGGGTTGGACAATGAGCAGTTCTTC

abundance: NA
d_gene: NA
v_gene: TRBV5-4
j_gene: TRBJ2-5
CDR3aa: CASSLGQLQETQYF
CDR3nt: TGTGCCAGCAGCTTGGGCCAGCTTCAAGAGACCCAGTACTTC

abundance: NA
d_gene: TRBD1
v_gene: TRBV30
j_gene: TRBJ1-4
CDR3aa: CAWSVQGTTNEKLFF
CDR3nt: TGTGCCTGGAGTGTACAGGGGACAACTAATGAAAAACTGTTTTTT

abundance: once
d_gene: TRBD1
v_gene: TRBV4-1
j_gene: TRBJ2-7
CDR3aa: CASSHDRGRNEQYF
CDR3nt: TGCGCCAGCAGCCACGACAGGGGGCGAAACGAGCAGTACTTC

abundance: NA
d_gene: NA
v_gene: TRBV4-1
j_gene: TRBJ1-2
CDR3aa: CASSQDDTFYGYTF
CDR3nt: TGCGCCAGCAGCCAAGATGACACCTTCTATGGCTACACCTTC

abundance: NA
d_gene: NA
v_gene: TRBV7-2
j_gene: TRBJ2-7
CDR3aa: CASSLRRGYEQYF
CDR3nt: TGTGCCAGCAGCTTAAGGCGGGGCTACGAGCAGTACTTC

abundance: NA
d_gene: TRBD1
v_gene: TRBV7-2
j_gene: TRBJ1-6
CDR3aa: CASSARQGKGSPLHF
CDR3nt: TGTGCCAGCAGCGCCCGACAGGGGAAGGGTTCACCCCTCCACTTT

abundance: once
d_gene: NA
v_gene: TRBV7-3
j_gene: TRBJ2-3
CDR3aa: CASSALGTVRTDTQYF
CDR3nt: TGTGCCAGCAGCGCCCTGGGGACGGTTCGCACAGATACGCAGTATTTT

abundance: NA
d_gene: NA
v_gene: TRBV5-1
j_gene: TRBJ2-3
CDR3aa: CASSQPRYESTDTQYF
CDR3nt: TGCGCCAGCAGCCAGCCTAGGTATGAGAGCACAGATACGCAGTATTTT

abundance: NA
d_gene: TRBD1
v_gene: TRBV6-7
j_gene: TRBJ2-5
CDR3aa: CASSQTPGTGLRGFMETQYF
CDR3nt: TGTGCCAGCAGCCAGACCCCCGGGACAGGGCTCAGGGGATTCATGGAGACCCAGTACTTC

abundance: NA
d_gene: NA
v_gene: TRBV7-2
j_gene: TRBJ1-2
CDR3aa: CASSRQFNYGYTF
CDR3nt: TGTGCCAGCAGCCGACAGTTTAACTATGGCTACACCTTC

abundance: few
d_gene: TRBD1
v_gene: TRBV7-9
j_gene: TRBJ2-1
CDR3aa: CASSRGTEAYNEQFF
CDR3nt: TGTGCCAGCAGCCGAGGGACAGAGGCCTACAATGAGCAGTTCTTC

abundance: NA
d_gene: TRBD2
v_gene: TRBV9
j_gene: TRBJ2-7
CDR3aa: CASSPPGLGFSEQYF
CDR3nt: TGTGCCAGCAGCCCTCCGGGACTAGGCTTTTCCGAGCAGTACTTC

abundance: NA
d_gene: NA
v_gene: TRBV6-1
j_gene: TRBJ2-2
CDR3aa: CASRRDIDTGELFF
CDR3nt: TGTGCCAGCAGGCGGGACATAGACACCGGGGAGCTGTTTTTT

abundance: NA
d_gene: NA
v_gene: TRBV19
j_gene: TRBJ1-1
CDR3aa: CASTWIGVGNTEAFF
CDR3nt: TGTGCCAGTACATGGATCGGGGTCGGGAACACTGAAGCTTTCTTT

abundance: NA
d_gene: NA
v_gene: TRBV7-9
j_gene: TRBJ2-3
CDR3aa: CASSFGAGTDTQYF
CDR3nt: TGTGCCAGCAGCTTTGGTGCCGGGACAGATACGCAGTATTTT

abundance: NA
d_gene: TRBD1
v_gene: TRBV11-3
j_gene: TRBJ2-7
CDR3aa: CASSLEWGVVRQGILYEQYF
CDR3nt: TGTGCCAGCAGCTTAGAATGGGGTGTGGTGCGACAGGGTATTTTGTACGAGCAGTACTTC

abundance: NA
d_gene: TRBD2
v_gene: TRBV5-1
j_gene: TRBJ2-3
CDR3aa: CASSLAPSGGNTDTQYF
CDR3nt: TGCGCCAGCAGCTTGGCTCCTAGCGGGGGAAACACAGATACGCAGTATTTT

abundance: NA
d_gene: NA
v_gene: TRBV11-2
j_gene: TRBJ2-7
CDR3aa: CASSSLTYSYEQYF
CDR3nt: TGTGCCAGCAGCTCACTCACCTATTCCTACGAGCAGTACTTC

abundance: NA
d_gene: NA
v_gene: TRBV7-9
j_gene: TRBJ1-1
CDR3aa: CASSFYTDTEAFF
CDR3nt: TGTGCCAGCAGCTTTTACACGGACACTGAAGCTTTCTTT

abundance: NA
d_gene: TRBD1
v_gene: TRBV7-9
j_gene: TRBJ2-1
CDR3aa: CASSLDPGGWINEQFF
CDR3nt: TGTGCCAGCAGCTTAGACCCAGGGGGCTGGATCAATGAGCAGTTCTTC

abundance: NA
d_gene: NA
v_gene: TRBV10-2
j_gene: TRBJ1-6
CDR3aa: CASSVGGDSPLHF
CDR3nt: TGCGCCAGCAGTGTCGGGGGCGATTCACCCCTCCACTTT

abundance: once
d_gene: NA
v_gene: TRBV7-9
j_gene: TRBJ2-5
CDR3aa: CASSFAGEETQYF
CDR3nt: TGTGCCAGCAGCTTTGCAGGGGAGGAGACCCAGTACTTC

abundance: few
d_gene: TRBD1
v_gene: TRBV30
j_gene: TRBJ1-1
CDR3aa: CALNIQGANTEAFF
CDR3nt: TGTGCCTTAAACATACAGGGGGCGAACACTGAAGCTTTCTTT

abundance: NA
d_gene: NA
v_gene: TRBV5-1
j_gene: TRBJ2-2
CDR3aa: CASSTSLLTGELFF
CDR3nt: TGCGCCAGTTCGACTAGTCTTCTAACCGGGGAGCTGTTTTTT

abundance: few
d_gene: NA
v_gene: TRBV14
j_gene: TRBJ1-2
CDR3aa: CASSQAGTYGYTF
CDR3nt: TGTGCCAGCAGCCAGGCCGGGACGTATGGCTACACCTTC

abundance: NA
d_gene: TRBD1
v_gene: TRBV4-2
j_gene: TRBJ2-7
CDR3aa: CASSQAGTGAEQYF
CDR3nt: TGTGCCAGCAGCCAGGCCGGGACAGGGGCCGAGCAGTACTTC

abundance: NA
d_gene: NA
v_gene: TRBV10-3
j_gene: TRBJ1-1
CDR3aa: CAISDAGNTEAFF
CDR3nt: TGTGCCATCAGTGATGCGGGGAACACTGAAGCTTTCTTT

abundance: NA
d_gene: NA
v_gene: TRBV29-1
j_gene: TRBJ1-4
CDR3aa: CTGRDSDEKLFF
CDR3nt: TGCACCGGTCGGGACTCCGATGAAAAACTGTTTTTT

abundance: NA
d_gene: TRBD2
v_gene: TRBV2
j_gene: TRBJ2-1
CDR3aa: CASGGTRSDEQFF
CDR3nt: TGTGCCAGCGGGGGGACTAGGTCCGATGAGCAGTTCTTC

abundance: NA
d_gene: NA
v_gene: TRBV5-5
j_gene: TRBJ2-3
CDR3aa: CASSSGTDYSTDTQYF
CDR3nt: TGTGCCAGCAGCTCTGGGACTGATTATAGCACAGATACGCAGTATTTT

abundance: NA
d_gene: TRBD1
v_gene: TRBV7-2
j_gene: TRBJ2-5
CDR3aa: CASSLVDRGIQETQYF
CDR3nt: TGTGCCAGCAGCTTAGTTGACAGGGGAATCCAAGAGACCCAGTACTTC

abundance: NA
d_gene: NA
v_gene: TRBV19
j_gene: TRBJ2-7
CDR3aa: CASSLRRTLSEQYF
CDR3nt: TGTGCCAGTAGCCTTCGACGGACACTGAGCGAGCAGTACTTC

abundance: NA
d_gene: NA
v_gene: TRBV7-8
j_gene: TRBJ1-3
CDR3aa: CASSPRQVLSGNTIYF
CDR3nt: TGTGCCAGCAGCCCGCGACAGGTCCTCTCTGGAAACACCATATATTTT

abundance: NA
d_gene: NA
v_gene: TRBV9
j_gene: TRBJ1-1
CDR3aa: CASSVPGTGNTEAFF
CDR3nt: TGTGCCAGCAGCGTACCCGGGACGGGGAACACTGAAGCTTTCTTT

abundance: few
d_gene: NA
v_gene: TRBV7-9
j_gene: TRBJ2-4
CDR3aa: CASSPLGAGAKNIQYF
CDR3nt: TGTGCCAGCAGCCCCCTCGGGGCTGGAGCCAAAAACATTCAGTACTTC

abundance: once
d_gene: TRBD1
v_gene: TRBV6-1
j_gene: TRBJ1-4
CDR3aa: CASSAQGQGLGNEKLFF
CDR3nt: TGTGCCAGCAGTGCTCAGGGACAGGGGTTGGGGAATGAAAAACTGTTTTTT

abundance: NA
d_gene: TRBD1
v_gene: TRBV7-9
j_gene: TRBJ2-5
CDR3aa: CASSLEGTGRVETQYF
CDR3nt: TGTGCCAGCAGCTTAGAAGGGACAGGGAGGGTGGAGACCCAGTACTTC

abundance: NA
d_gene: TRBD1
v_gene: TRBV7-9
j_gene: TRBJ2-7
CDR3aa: CASSRGQGVGSGDEQYF
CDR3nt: TGTGCCAGCAGCCGGGGACAGGGAGTAGGCTCCGGGGACGAGCAGTACTTC

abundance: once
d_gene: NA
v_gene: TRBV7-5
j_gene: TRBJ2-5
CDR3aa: CASSPKAAETQYF
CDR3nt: TGTGCCAGCAGTCCCAAGGCTGCAGAGACCCAGTACTTC

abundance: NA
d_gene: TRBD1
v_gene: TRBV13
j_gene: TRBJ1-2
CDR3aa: CASSLGRGRGLGYTF
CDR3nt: TGTGCCAGCAGCTTAGGCCGGGGGAGGGGGCTTGGCTACACCTTC

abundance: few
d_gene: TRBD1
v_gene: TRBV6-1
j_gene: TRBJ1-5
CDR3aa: CASSPETGGVQPQHF
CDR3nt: TGTGCCAGCAGTCCTGAGACAGGGGGCGTCCAGCCCCAGCATTTT

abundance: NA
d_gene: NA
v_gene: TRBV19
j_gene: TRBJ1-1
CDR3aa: CASKGSVGAFF
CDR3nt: TGTGCCAGTAAGGGGTCAGTGGGGGCTTTCTTT

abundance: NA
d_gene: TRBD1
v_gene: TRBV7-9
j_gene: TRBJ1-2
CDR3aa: CASSLAEAGGSMRDGYTF
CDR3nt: TGTGCCAGCAGCTTAGCGGAGGCAGGGGGCTCAATGAGGGATGGCTACACCTTC

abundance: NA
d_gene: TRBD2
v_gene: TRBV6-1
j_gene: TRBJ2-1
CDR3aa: CASSSTSGGAVEQFF
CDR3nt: TGTGCCAGCAGCTCCACTAGCGGGGGGGCTGTTGAGCAGTTCTTC